This TCR beta chain was sequenced in a study of cytomegalovirus exposure and HLA in healthy donors. Across the study: Early released data comprised 80 million to 100 million unique TCRs from HLA-typed donors. Study-level results: A reported reduction in N-insertions relative to the roughly 700-donor mean was seen in an Asian-associated ancestry cluster in a later analysis. Later on, analysis showed that most CMV-associated TCR beta chains appeared to be HLA-restricted.

With regard to this clone: Its cognate antigen is unknown.

Unmatched junction bases numbered 3, after V lost 3 bases and J lost 2 bases. CDR3 length equals 14 residues. Germline V gene lookup returns CDR1 KGHSH and CDR2 LQKENI. This PCR relied on a set of 60 Vbeta primers and 13 Jbeta primers. In the study's own analysis: Around 9.9 million shared chains were among the about 80 million unique TCR beta chains that a later analysis counted. Profiling relied on immunoSEQ multiplex PCR, and the TCRdb table lists in-frame clones only, not all of them. The D gene and trimming were derived from the DNA, and the V and J assignments and clone size from that table. The data hold around 250,000 clones, with over 70% observed a single time.

The chain carries TRBV18 and TRBJ2-7; 8 bases match TRBD1. This clonotype was sampled from a woman aged 55-70 years in good health and CMV-seropositive. Sequenced input: PBMCs. The CDR3 coding sequence is TGTGCCAGCTCACCCGACAGGGGTCCCTACGAGCAGTACTTC. This codes for CASSPDRGPYEQYF.